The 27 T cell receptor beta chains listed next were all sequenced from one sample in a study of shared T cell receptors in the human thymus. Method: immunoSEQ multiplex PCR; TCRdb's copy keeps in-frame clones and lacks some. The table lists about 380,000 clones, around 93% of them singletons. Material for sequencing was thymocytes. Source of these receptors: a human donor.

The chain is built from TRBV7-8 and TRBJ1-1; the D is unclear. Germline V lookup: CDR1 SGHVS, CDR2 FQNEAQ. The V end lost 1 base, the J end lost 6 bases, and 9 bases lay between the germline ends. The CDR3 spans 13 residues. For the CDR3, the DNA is TGTGCCAGCAGCTTAGTTTTCGGGCCTGAAGCTTTCTTT. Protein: CASSLVFGPEAFF.

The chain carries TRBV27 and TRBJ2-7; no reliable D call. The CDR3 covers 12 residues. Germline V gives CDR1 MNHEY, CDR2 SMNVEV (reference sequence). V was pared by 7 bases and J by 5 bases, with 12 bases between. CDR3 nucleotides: TGTGCCAGCATCAACTCGCTCAACGAGCAGTACTTC. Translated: CASINSLNEQYF.

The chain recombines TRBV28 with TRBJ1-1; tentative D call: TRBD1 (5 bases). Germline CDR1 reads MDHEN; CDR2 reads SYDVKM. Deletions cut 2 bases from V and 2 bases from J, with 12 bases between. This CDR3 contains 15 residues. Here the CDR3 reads CASSLGRQGNTEAFF. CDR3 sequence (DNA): TGTGCCAGCAGTTTAGGGCGGCAGGGTAACACTGAAGCTTTCTTT.

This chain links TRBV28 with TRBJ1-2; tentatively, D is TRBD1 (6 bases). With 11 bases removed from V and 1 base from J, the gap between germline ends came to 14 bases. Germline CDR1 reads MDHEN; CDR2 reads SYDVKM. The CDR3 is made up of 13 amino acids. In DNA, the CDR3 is TGTGCCGGCCATGCACAGGGTAACTATGGCTACACCTTC. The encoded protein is CAGHAQGNYGYTF.

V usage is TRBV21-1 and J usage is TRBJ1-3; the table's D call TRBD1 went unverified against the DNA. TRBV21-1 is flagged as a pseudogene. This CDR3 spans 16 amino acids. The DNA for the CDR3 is TGTGCCAGCAGCACCCGGACAGGATCCTCTGGAAACACCATATATTTT. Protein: CASSTRTGSSGNTIYF.

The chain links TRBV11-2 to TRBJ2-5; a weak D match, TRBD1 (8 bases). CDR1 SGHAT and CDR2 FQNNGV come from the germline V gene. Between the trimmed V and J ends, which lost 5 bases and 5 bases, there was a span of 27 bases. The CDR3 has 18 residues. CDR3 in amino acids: CASSRHPPMTGEGETQYF. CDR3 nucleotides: TGTGCCAGCAGCCGTCACCCGCCCATGACAGGGGAGGGGGAGACCCAGTACTTC.

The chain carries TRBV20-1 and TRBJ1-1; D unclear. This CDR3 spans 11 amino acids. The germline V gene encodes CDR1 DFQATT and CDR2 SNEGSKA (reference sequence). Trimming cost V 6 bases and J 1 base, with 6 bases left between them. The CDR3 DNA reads TGCAGTGCGTGGAGGAACACTGAAGCTTTCTTT. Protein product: CSAWRNTEAFF.

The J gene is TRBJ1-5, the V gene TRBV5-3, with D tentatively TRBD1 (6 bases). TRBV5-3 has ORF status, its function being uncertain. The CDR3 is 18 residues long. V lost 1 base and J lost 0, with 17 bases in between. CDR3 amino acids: CARSLRQGNSVSNQPQHF. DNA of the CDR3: TGTGCCAGAAGCTTGCGGCAGGGGAATTCCGTTAGCAATCAGCCCCAGCATTTT.

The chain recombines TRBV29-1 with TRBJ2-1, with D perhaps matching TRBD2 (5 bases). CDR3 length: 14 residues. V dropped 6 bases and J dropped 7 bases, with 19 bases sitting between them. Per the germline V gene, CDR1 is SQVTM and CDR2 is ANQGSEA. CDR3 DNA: TGCAGCGTGGATACCGGGCCCACTAGAAATGAGCAGTTCTTC. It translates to CSVDTGPTRNEQFF.

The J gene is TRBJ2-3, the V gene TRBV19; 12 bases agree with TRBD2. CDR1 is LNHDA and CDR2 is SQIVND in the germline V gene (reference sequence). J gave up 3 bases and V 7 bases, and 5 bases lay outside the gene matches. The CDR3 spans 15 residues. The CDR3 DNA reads TGTGCCAGTACGGCTAGCGGGAGGGTAACAGATACGCAGTATTTT. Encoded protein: CASTASGRVTDTQYF.

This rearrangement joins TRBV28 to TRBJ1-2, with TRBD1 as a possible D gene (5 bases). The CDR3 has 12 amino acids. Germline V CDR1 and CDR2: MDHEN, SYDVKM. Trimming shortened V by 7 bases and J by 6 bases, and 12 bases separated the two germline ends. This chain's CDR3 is CASNLSGNGYTF. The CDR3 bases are TGTGCCAGCAATCTTTCAGGGAATGGCTACACCTTC.

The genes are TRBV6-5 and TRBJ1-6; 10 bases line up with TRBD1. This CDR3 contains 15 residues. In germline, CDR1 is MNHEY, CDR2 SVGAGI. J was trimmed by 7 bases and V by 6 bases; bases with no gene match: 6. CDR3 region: CASRRDRGWNSPLHF. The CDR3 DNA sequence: TGTGCCAGCAGGAGGGACAGGGGATGGAATTCACCCCTCCACTTT.

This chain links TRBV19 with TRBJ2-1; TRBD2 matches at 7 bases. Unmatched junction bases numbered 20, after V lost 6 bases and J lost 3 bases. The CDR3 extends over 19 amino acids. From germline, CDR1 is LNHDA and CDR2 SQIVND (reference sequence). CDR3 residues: CASSPYTQARDYYYNEQFF. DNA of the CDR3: TGTGCCAGTAGCCCCTACACTCAAGCCCGGGACTACTACTACAATGAGCAGTTCTTC.

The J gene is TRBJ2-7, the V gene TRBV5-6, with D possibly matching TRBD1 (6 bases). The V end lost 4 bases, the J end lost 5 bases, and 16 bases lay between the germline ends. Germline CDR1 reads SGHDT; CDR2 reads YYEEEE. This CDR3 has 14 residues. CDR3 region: CASSHTSQGNEQYF. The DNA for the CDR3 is TGTGCCAGCAGCCACACTTCCCAGGGGAACGAGCAGTACTTC.

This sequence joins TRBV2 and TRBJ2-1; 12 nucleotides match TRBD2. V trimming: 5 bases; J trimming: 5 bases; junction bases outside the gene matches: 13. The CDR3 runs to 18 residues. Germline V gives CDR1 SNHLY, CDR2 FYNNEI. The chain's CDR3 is CASSQPLAGGPFDNEQFF. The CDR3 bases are TGTGCCAGCAGTCAACCGCTAGCGGGAGGGCCCTTCGACAATGAGCAGTTCTTC.

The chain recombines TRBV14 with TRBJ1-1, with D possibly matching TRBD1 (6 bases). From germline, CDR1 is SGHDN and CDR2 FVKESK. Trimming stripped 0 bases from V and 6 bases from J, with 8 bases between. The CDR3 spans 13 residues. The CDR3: CASSQDRTAEAFF. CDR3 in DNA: TGTGCCAGCAGCCAAGATCGGACAGCTGAAGCTTTCTTT. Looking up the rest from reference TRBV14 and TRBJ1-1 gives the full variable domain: EAGVTQFPSHSVIEKGQTVTLRCDPISGHDNLYWYRRVMGKEIKFLLHFVKESKQDESGMPNNRFLAERTGGTYSTLKVQPAELEDSGVYFCASSQDRTAEAFFGQGTRLTVV.

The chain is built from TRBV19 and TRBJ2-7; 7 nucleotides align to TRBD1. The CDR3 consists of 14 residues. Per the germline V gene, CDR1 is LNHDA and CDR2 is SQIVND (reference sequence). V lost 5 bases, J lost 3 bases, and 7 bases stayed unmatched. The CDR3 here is CASSPYRGHYEQYF. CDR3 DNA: TGTGCCAGTAGTCCTTACAGGGGCCACTACGAGCAGTACTTC.

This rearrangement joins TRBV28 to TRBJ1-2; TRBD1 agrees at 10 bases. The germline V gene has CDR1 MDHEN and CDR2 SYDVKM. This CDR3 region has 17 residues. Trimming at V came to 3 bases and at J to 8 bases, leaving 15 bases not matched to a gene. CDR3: CASSLAGTGAGVLGYTF. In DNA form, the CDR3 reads TGTGCCAGCAGTTTGGCTGGGACAGGGGCCGGGGTCCTGGGCTACACCTTC.

The CDR3 loop reads CASSPFTSGLDSYEQYF. CDR3 coding DNA: TGTGCCAGCAGCCCGTTTACTTCAGGCCTCGATTCCTACGAGCAGTACTTC. The rearrangement joins TRBV13 to TRBJ2-7; no definite D call. V gave up 5 bases and J gave up 1 base, with 21 bases separating them. The CDR3 sequence is 17 residues long. Germline V gene lookup returns CDR1 PRHDT and CDR2 FYEKMQ (reference sequence).

CDR3 bases: TGTGCCAGCAGCTTTATAGGGCCAACCTACGAGCAGTACTTC. This translates into CASSFIGPTYEQYF. The chain combines TRBV5-6 with TRBJ2-7; D not resolved. CDR1 is SGHDT, CDR2 YYEEEE, per germline. V was clipped by 2 bases and J by 2 bases, with 11 bases between them. The CDR3 runs to 14 residues. The variable domain in full, with the rest retrieved from reference TRBV5-6 and TRBJ2-7, is DAGVTQSPTHLIKTRGQQVTLRCSPKSGHDTVSWYQQALGQGPQFIFQYYEEEERQRGNFPDRFSGHQFPNYSSELNVNALLLGDSALYLCASSFIGPTYEQYFGPGTRLTVT.

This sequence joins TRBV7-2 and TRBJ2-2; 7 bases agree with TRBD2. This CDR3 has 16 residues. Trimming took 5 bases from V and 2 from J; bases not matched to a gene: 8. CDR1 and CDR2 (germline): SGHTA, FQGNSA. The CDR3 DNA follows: TGTGCCAGCAGCCCATGGGGACTACCCAACACCGGGGAGCTGTTTTTT. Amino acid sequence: CASSPWGLPNTGELFF.

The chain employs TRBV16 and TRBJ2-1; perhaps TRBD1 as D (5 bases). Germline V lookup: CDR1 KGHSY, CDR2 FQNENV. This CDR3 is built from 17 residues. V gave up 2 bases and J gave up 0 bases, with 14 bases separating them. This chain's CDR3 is CASSQTPHRSSYNEQFF. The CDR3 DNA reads TGTGCCAGCAGCCAAACCCCCCACAGGAGCTCCTACAATGAGCAGTTCTTC.

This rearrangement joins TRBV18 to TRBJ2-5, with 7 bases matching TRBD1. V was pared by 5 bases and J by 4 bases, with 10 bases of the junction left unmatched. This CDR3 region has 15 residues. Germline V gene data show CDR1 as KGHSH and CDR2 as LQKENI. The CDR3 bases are TGTGCCAGCTCATCGGGACAGCTAGATCGAGAGACCCAGTACTTC. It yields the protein CASSSGQLDRETQYF.

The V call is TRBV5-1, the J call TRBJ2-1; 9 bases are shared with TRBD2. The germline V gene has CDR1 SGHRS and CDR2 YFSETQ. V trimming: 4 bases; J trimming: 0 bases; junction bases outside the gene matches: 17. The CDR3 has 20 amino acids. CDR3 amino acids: CASSLRMASGTGSSYNEQFF. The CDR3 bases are TGCGCCAGCAGCCTGCGGATGGCTAGCGGGACTGGAAGCTCCTACAATGAGCAGTTCTTC.

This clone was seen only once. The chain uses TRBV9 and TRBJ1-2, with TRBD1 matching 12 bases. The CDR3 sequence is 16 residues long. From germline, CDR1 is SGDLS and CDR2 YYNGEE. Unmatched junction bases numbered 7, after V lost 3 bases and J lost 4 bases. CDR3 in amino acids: CASSDRDRGLGYGYTF. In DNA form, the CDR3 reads TGTGCCAGCAGCGACCGGGACAGGGGGCTAGGCTATGGCTACACCTTC.

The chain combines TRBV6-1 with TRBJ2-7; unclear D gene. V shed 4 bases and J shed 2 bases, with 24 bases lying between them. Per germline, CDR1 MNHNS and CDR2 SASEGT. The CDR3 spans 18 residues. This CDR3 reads CASSALVGGPVSPYEQYF. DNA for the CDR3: TGTGCCAGCAGTGCACTCGTTGGCGGCCCGGTATCCCCCTACGAGCAGTACTTC.

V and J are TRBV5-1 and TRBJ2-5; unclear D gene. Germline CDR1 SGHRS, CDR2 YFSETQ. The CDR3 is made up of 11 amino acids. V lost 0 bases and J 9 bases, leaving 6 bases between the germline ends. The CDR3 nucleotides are TGCGCCAGCAGCTTGGTAGGAGCCCAGTACTTC. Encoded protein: CASSLVGAQYF.